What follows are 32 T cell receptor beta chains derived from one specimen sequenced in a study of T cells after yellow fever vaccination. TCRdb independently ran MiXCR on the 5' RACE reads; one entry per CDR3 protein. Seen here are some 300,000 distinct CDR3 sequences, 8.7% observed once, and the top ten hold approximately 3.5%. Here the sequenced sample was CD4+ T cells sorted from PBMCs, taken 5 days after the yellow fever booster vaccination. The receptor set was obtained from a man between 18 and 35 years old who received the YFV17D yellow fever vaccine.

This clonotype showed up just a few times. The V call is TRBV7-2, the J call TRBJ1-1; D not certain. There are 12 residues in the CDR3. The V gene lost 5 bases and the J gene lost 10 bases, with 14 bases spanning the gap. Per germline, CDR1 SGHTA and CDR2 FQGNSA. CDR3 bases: TGTGCCAGCAGCCCCGAAGGATTTGGAGCTTTCTTT. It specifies CASSPEGFGAFF.

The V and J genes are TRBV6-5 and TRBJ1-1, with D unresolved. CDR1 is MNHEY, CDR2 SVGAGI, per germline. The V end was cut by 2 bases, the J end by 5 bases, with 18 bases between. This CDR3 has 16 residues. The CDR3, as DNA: TGTGCCAGCAGTTACACCCCTCGGGGAGCGAGGACTGAAGCTTTCTTT. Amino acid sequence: CASSYTPRGARTEAFF.

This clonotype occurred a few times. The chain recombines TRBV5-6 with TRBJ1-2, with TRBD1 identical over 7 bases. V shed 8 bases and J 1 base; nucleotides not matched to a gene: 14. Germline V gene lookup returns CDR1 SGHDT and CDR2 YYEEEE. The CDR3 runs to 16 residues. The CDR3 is CASLLRTGALNYGYTF. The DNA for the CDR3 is TGTGCCAGTCTGCTTCGGACAGGTGCCCTTAACTATGGCTACACCTTC. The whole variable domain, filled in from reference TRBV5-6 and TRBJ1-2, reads DAGVTQSPTHLIKTRGQQVTLRCSPKSGHDTVSWYQQALGQGPQFIFQYYEEEERQRGNFPDRFSGHQFPNYSSELNVNALLLGDSALYLCASLLRTGALNYGYTFGSGTRLTVV.

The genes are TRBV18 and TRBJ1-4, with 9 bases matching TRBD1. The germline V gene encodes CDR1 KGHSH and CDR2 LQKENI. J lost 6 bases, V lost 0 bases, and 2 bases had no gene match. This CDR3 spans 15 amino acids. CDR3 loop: CASSPPGQGDEKLFF. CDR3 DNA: TGTGCCAGCTCACCACCGGGACAGGGAGATGAAAAACTGTTTTTT. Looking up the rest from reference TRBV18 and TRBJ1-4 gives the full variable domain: NAGVMQNPRHLVRRRGQEARLRCSPMKGHSHVYWYRQLPEEGLKFMVYLQKENIIDESGMPKERFSAEFPKEGPSILRIQQVVRGDSAAYFCASSPPGQGDEKLFFGSGTQLSVL.

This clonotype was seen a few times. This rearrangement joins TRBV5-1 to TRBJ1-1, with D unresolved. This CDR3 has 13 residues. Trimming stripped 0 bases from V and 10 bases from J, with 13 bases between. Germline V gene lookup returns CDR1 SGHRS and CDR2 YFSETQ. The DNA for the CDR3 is TGCGCCAGCAGCTTGGGTCGAGAGGGCGGAGCTTTCTTT. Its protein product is CASSLGREGGAFF.

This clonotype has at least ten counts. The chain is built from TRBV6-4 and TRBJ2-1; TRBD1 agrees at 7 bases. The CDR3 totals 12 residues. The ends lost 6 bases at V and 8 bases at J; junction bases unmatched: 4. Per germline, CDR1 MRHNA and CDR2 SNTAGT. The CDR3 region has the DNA TGTGCCAGCAGCAACAGGGGAGATGAGCAGTTCTTC. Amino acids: CASSNRGDEQFF.

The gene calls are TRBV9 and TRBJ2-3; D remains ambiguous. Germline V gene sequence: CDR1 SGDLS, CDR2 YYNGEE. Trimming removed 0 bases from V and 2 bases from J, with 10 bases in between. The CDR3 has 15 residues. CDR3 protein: CASSVDSSPTDTQYF. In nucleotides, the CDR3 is TGTGCCAGCAGCGTAGACAGTTCCCCCACAGATACGCAGTATTTT.

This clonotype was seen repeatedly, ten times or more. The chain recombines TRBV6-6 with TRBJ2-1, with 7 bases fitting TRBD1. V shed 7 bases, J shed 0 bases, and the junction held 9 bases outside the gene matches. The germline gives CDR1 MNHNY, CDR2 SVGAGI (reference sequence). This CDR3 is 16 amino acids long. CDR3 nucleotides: TGTGCCAGCATCCTAAGGGGGACAGACTCCTACAATGAGCAGTTCTTC. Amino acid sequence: CASILRGTDSYNEQFF.

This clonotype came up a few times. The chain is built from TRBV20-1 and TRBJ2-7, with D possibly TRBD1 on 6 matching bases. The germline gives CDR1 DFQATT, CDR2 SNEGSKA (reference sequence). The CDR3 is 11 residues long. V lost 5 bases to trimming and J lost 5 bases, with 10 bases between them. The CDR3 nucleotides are TGCAGTGCTTACAGGGTCAACGAGCAGTACTTC. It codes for CSAYRVNEQYF.

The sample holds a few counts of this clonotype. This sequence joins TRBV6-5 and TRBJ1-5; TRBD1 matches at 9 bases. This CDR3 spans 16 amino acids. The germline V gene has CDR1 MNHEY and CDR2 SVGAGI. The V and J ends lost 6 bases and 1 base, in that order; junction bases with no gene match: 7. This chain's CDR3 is CASRKEGQGSNQPQHF. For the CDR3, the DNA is TGTGCCAGCAGAAAAGAGGGACAGGGAAGCAATCAGCCCCAGCATTTT.

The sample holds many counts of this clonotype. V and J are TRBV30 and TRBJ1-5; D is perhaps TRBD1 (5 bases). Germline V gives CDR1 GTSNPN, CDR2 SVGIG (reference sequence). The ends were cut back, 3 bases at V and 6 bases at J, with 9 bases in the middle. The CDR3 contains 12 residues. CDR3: CAWRVGGQPQHF. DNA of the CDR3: TGTGCCTGGAGAGTTGGGGGTCAGCCCCAGCATTTT.

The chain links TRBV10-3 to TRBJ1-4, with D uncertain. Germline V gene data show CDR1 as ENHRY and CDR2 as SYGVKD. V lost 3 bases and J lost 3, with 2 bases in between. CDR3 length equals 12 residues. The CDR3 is CAISDSNEKLFF. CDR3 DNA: TGTGCCATCAGTGACTCTAATGAAAAACTGTTTTTT.

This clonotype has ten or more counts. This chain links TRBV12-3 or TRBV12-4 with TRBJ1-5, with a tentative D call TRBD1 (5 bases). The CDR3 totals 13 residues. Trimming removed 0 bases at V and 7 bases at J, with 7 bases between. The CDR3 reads CASSLARDQPQHF. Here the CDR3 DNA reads TGTGCCAGCAGTTTAGCCAGGGACCAGCCCCAGCATTTT.

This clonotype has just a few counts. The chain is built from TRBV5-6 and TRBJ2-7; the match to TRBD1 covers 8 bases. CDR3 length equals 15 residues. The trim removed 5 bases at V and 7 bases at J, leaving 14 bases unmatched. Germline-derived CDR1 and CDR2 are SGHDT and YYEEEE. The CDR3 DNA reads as TGTGCCAGCAGGTCGACAGGGGCCAACCCTGCGGAGCAGTACGTC. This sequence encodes CASRSTGANPAEQYV.

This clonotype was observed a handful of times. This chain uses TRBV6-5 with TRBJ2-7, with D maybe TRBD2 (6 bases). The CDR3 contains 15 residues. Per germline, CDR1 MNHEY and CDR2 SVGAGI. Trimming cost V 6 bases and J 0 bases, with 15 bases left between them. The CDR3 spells CASSIPRGTSYEQYF. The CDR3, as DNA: TGTGCCAGCAGCATCCCACGCGGGACCTCCTACGAGCAGTACTTC.

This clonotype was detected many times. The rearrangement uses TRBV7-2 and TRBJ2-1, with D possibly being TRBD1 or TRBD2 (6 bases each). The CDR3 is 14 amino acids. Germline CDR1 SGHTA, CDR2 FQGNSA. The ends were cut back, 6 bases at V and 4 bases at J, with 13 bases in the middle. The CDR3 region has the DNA TGTGCCAGCAGGGGGGCTAGCGCGTACAATGAGCAGTTCTTC. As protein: CASRGASAYNEQFF.

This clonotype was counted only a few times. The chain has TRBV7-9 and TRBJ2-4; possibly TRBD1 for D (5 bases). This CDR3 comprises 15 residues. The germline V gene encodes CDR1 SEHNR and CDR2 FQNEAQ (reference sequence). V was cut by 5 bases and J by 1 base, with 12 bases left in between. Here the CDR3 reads CASSADRYAKNIQYF. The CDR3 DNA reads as TGTGCCAGCAGCGCAGACAGATACGCCAAAAACATTCAGTACTTC.

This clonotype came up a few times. The CDR3 bases are TGCAGCGTTGTGCCAGGGAACGAGCAGTACGTC. This sequence encodes CSVVPGNEQYV. The V and J genes are TRBV29-1 and TRBJ2-7; tentative D call: TRBD1 (5 bases). V lost 4 bases, J lost 5 bases, and 9 bases lay in between. The germline gives CDR1 SQVTM, CDR2 ANQGSEA. CDR3 length: 11 amino acids.

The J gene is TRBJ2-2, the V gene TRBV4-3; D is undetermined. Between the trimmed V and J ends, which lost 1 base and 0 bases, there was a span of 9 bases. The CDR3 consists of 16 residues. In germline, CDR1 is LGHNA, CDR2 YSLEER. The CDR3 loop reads CASSQVPTANTGELFF. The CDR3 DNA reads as TGCGCCAGCAGCCAAGTGCCGACCGCGAACACCGGGGAGCTGTTTTTT.

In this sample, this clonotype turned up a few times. Written as DNA, the CDR3 is TGTGCCAGCTCACTTACTGGACACCAGCCCCAGCATTTT. Translated, it gives CASSLTGHQPQHF. This chain links TRBV18 with TRBJ1-5; the D gene is possibly TRBD1 (5 bases). Germline CDR1 and CDR2: KGHSH and LQKENI. The V and J ends lost 4 bases and 7 bases respectively, with 11 bases between them. The length of the CDR3 is 13 residues.

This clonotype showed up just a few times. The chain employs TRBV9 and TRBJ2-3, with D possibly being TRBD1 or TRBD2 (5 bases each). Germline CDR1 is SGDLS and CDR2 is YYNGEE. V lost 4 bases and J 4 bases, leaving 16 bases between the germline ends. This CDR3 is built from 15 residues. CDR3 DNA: TGTGCCAGCAGCAAGACGTCCCGGGGCCCAGATACGCAGTATTTT. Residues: CASSKTSRGPDTQYF.

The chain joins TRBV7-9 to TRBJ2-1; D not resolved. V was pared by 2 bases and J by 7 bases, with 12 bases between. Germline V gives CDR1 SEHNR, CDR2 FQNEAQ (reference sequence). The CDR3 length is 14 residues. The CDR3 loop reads CASSLTFLWNEQFF. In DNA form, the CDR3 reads TGTGCCAGCAGCTTAACCTTCCTTTGGAATGAGCAGTTCTTC.

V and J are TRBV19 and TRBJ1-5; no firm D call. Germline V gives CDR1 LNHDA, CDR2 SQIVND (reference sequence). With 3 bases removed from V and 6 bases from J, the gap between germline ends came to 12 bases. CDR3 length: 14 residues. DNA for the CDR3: TGTGCCAGTAGTATTAGTTTCGTGGCTCAGCCCCAGCATTTT. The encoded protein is CASSISFVAQPQHF.

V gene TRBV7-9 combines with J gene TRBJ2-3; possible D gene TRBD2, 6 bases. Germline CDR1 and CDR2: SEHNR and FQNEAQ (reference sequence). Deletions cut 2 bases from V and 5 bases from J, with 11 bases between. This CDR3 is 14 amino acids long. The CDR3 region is CASSLFAGQDTQYF. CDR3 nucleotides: TGTGCCAGCAGCTTATTTGCGGGGCAAGATACGCAGTATTTT.

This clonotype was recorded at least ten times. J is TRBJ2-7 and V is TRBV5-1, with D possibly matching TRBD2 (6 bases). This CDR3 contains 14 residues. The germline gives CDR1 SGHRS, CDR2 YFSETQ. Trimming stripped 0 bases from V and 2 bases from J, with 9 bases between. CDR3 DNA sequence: TGCGCCAGCAGCTTGGGCGGGGCCCCCTACGAGCAGTACTTC. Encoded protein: CASSLGGAPYEQYF.

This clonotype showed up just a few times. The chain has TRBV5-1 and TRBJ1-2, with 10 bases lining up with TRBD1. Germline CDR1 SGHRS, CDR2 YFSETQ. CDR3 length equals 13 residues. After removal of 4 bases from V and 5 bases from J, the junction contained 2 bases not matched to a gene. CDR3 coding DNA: TGCGCCAGCAGCGGGACAGGGGATTATGGCTACACCTTC. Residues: CASSGTGDYGYTF.

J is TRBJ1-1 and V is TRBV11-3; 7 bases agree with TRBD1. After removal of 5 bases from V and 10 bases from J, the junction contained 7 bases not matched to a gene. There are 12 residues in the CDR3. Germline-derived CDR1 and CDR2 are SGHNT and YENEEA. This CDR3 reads CASSLITGVAFF. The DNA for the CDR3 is TGTGCCAGCAGCCTAATTACAGGGGTAGCTTTCTTT.

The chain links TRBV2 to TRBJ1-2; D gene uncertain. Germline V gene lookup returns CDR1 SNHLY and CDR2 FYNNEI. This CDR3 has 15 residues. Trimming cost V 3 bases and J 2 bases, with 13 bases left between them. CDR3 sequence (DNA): TGTGCCAGCAGTGAGGTTAGGGCAGCGAACTATGGCTACACCTTC. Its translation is CASSEVRAANYGYTF.

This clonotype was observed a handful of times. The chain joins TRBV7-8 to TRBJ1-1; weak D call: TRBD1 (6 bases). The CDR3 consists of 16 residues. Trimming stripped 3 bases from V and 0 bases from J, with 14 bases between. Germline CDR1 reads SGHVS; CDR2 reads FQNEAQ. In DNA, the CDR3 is TGTGCCAGCAGCTTGCCCGGACAGATCATGAACACTGAAGCTTTCTTT. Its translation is CASSLPGQIMNTEAFF. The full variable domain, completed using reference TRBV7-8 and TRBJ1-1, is GAGVSQSPRYKVAKRGQDVALRCDPISGHVSLFWYQQALGQGPEFLTYFQNEAQLDKSGLPSDRFFAERPEGSVSTLKIQRTQQEDSAVYLCASSLPGQIMNTEAFFGQGTRLTVV.

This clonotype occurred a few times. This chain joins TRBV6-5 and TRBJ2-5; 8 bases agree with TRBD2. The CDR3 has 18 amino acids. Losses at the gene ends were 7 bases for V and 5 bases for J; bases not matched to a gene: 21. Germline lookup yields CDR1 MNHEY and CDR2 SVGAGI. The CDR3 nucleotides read TGTGCCAGCAAAGTTGGTGGGTCGGCGGGGGGCCCGGGGGAGACCCAGTACTTC. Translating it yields CASKVGGSAGGPGETQYF.

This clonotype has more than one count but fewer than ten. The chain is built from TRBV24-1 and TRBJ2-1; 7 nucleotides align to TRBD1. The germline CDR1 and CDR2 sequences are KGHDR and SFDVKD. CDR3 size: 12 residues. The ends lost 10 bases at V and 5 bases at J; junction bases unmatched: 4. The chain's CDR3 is CATTGIHNEQFF. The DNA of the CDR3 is TGTGCCACGACAGGGATCCACAATGAGCAGTTCTTC.

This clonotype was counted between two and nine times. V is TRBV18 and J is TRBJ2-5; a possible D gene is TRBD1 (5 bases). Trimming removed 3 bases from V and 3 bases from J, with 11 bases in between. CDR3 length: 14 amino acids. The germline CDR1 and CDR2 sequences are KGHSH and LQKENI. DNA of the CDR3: TGTGCCAGCTCACCGAGTAGGGGTGAAGAGACCCAGTACTTC. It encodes CASSPSRGEETQYF.